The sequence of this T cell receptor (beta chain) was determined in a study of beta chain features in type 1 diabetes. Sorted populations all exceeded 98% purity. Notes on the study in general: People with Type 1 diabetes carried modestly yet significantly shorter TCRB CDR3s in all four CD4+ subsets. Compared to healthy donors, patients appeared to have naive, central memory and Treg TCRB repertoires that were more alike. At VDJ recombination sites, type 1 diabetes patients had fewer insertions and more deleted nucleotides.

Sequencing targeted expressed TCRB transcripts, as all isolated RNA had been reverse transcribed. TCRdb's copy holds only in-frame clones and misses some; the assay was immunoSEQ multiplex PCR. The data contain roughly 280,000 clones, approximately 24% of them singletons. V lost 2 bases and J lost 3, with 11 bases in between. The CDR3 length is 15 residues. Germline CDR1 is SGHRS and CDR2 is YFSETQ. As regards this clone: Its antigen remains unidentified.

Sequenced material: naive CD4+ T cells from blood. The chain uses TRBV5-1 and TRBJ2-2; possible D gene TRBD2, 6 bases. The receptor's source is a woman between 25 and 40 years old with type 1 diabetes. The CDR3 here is CASSFIGSDTGELFF. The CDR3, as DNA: TGCGCCAGCAGCTTCATCGGGAGCGACACCGGGGAGCTGTTTTTT.